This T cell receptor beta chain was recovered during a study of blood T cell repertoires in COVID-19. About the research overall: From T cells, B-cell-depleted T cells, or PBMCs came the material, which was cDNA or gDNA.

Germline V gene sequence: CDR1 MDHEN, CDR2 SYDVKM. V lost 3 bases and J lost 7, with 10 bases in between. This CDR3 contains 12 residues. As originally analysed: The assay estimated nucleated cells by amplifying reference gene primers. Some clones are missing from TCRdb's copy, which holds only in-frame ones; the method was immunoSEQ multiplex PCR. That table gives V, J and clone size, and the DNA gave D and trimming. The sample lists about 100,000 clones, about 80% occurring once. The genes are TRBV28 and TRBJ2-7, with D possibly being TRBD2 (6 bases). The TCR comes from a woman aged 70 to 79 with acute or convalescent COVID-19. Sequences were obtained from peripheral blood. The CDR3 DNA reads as TGTGCCAGCAGTTTCGCCCGGGGGGAGCAGTACGTC. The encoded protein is CASSFARGEQYV.